The 17 T cell receptor beta chains given below trace back to one sample, sequenced in a study of T cell repertoires in cytomegalovirus infection. These receptors' antigens are unknown. MiXCR, applied by TCRdb to the reads, yields one record per CDR3 protein. Seen here are about 500,000 distinct CDR3 sequences, roughly a third observed once, and the top ten hold roughly a sixth. The sequences come from cultured PBMCs, collected from culture after CMV antigen stimulation. The receptors stem from a human donor in good health (CMV status not recorded). Some clones in this sample may be carry-over from other donors' samples.

This chain uses TRBV2 with TRBJ2-7; a possible D gene is TRBD2 (5 bases). There are 13 residues in the CDR3. Germline CDR1 reads SNHLY; CDR2 reads FYNNEI. The V end was cut by 8 bases, the J end by 5 bases, with 16 bases between. CDR3 bases: TGTGCCAGCCGCGAGTCGGGATTCCACGAGCAGTACTTC. Amino acids: CASRESGFHEQYF. Together with reference TRBV2 and TRBJ2-7, the CDR3 gives the full variable domain: EPEVTQTPSHQVTQMGQEVILRCVPISNHLYFYWYRQILGQKVEFLVSFYNNEISEKSEIFDDQFSVERPDGSNFTLKIRSTKLEDSAMYFCASRESGFHEQYFGPGTRLTVT.

This clonotype was counted between two and nine times. In DNA form, the CDR3 reads TGCGCCAGCAGCCAAGACGGGGCTCCCAATCAGCCCCAGCATTTT. Amino acids: CASSQDGAPNQPQHF. The chain uses TRBV4-3 and TRBJ1-5; D may be TRBD1 (5 bases). CDR3 length: 15 residues. Trimming took off 0 bases at V and 3 bases at J, with 9 bases between the two ends. Germline lookup yields CDR1 LGHNA and CDR2 YSLEER.

The V and J genes are TRBV12-3 or TRBV12-4 and TRBJ1-1; D gene unclear. V was pared by 3 bases and J by 0 bases, with 5 bases between. The CDR3 sequence is 13 residues long. Here the CDR3 reads CASSFGLNTEAFF. The CDR3 coding sequence is TGTGCCAGCAGTTTCGGGTTGAACACTGAAGCTTTCTTT.

This clonotype has a count of ten or more. The chain combines TRBV7-8 with TRBJ2-1; the match to TRBD2 covers 8 bases. CDR1 is SGHVS, CDR2 FQNEAQ, per germline. There are 23 residues in the CDR3. J gave up 0 bases and V 1 base, and 23 bases lay outside the gene matches. CDR3 protein: CASSLGGLWVGRERESSYNEQFF. In DNA, the CDR3 is TGTGCCAGCAGCTTAGGGGGACTGTGGGTTGGTCGCGAGCGGGAGAGCTCCTACAATGAGCAGTTCTTC.

This clonotype has only a few counts. V and J are TRBV19 and TRBJ2-1, with TRBD2 identical over 9 bases. V lost 3 bases, J lost 7 bases, and 7 bases stayed unmatched. The germline CDR1 and CDR2 sequences are LNHDA and SQIVND (reference sequence). This CDR3 contains 15 residues. The CDR3 coding sequence is TGTGCCAGTAGTATGGTAGCGGGAGCTCATAATGAGCAGTTCTTC. It is translated as CASSMVAGAHNEQFF.

The chain links TRBV18 to TRBJ1-1, with a possible D match to TRBD1 (5 bases). The CDR3 consists of 17 residues. V was shortened by 0 bases and J by 0 bases, with 14 bases between the two germline ends. Germline values: CDR1 KGHSH, CDR2 LQKENI. This chain's CDR3 is CASSPPGQILVNTEAFF. The CDR3 region has the DNA TGTGCCAGCTCACCACCGGGGCAGATCCTCGTGAACACTGAAGCTTTCTTT. Looking up the rest from reference TRBV18 and TRBJ1-1 gives the full variable domain: NAGVMQNPRHLVRRRGQEARLRCSPMKGHSHVYWYRQLPEEGLKFMVYLQKENIIDESGMPKERFSAEFPKEGPSILRIQQVVRGDSAAYFCASSPPGQILVNTEAFFGQGTRLTVV.

The rearrangement joins TRBV4-3 to TRBJ1-2, with a tentative D call TRBD1 (5 bases). V shed 7 bases and J shed 1 base, with 13 bases lying between them. The CDR3 runs to 14 residues. The germline V gene encodes CDR1 LGHNA and CDR2 YSLEER. The CDR3 is CASTPGLLNYGYTF. CDR3 DNA: TGCGCCAGCACCCCGGGACTCCTTAACTATGGCTACACCTTC.

The CDR3 nucleotides are TGTGCCAGCAGATGGAGGAACACCGGGGAGCTGTTTTTT. Translating it yields CASRWRNTGELFF. This chain connects TRBV12-3 or TRBV12-4 to TRBJ2-2; D not resolved. The CDR3 runs 13 residues. V was trimmed by 6 bases and J by 1 base, leaving 6 bases between them.

The V call is TRBV7-8, the J call TRBJ1-2; TRBD1 aligns across 10 bases. Germline loops: CDR1 SGHVS, CDR2 FQNEAQ. Trimming cost V 5 bases and J 8 bases; bases outside gene matches: 5. The CDR3 spans 13 residues. CDR3 nucleotide sequence: TGTGCCAGCAGCGACAGGGGGCCTCCCGGCTACACCTTC. It is translated as CASSDRGPPGYTF.

The genes are TRBV7-2 and TRBJ2-7; 9 positions match TRBD2. CDR3 size: 17 residues. V shed 3 bases and J 6 bases; nucleotides not matched to a gene: 15. Germline CDR1 reads SGHTA; CDR2 reads FQGNSA. The CDR3 region is CASSLKVKREVSFEQYF. The CDR3 nucleotides are TGTGCCAGCAGCTTGAAAGTAAAGCGGGAGGTTTCGTTCGAGCAGTACTTC.

This clonotype turned up a few times. The CDR3, as DNA: TGTGCCAGCGGGTCGGGCAGGGCGAATGGCTACACCTTC. Protein sequence: CASGSGRANGYTF. The J gene is TRBJ1-2, the V gene TRBV28; perhaps TRBD1 as D (5 bases). The V and J ends lost 8 bases and 6 bases respectively, with 16 bases between them. CDR3 size: 13 residues. Germline V gene lookup returns CDR1 MDHEN and CDR2 SYDVKM.

This chain links TRBV11-2 with TRBJ2-3; the match to TRBD2 covers 9 bases. Germline lookup yields CDR1 SGHAT and CDR2 FQNNGV. V lost 5 bases, J lost 2 bases, and 2 bases stayed unmatched. The CDR3 has 14 amino acids. CDR3 in amino acids: CASSKGLATDTQYF. The DNA of the CDR3 is TGTGCCAGCAGCAAGGGACTAGCCACAGATACGCAGTATTTT.

The chain uses TRBV25-1 and TRBJ2-1; D unclear. This CDR3 has 13 amino acids. Deletions cut 3 bases from V and 3 bases from J, with 6 bases between. Germline lookup yields CDR1 MGHDK and CDR2 SYGVNS. The CDR3 DNA is TGTGCCAGCAGTGAGTTGGGCTACAATGAGCAGTTCTTC. As protein: CASSELGYNEQFF.

This clonotype has more than one count but fewer than ten. The rearrangement links TRBV7-2 to TRBJ2-1, with D tentatively TRBD2 (6 bases). Germline CDR1 and CDR2: SGHTA and FQGNSA. The CDR3 length is 15 residues. The ends were cut back, 1 base at V and 10 bases at J, with 17 bases in the middle. This CDR3 reads CASSLGGLASTEQFF. The CDR3 coding sequence is TGTGCCAGCAGCTTAGGTGGGCTAGCGAGTACAGAGCAGTTCTTC.

The rearrangement uses TRBV4-1 and TRBJ2-1; 9 bases match TRBD2. The CDR3 is 16 residues long. Germline lookup yields CDR1 MGHRA and CDR2 YSYEKL. The V gene end was trimmed by 2 bases and the J gene end by 4 bases; junction bases not matched to a gene: 6. CDR3 sequence reads: CASSQYSGSRYNEQFF. The CDR3 DNA reads as TGCGCCAGCAGCCAATATAGCGGGAGCCGGTACAATGAGCAGTTCTTC.

This clonotype was found a few times. This chain uses TRBV7-2 with TRBJ2-2, with D tentatively TRBD2 (6 bases). The CDR3 sequence is 15 residues long. Germline CDR1 and CDR2: SGHTA and FQGNSA. V shed 5 bases and J shed 2 bases, with 12 bases lying between them. The CDR3 nucleotides read TGTGCCAGCAGCCGGGACTTCTCCAACACCGGGGAGCTGTTTTTT. It yields the protein CASSRDFSNTGELFF.

This sequence joins TRBV5-6 and TRBJ2-6; 7 nucleotides align to TRBD1. Losses at the gene ends were 5 bases for V and 0 bases for J; bases not matched to a gene: 5. There are 16 residues in the CDR3. The germline gives CDR1 SGHDT, CDR2 YYEEEE. CDR3 sequence reads: CASSRDSLSGANVLTF. In DNA form, the CDR3 reads TGTGCCAGCAGTCGGGACAGTCTCTCTGGGGCCAACGTCCTGACTTTC.